The next 20 T cell receptor beta chains were all read from a single sample in a study of blood T cell repertoires in COVID-19. Clones were sequenced by immunoSEQ multiplex PCR, and TCRdb holds only the in-frame ones, with some missing. The table lists approximately 300,000 clones, approximately 83% of them singletons, with roughly 4% in the top ten. Sample: PBMCs or T cells enriched from blood (not recorded which). These receptors were collected from a woman aged 25 to 39 who had recovered from COVID-19.

V and J are TRBV15 and TRBJ1-4; 7 bases map to TRBD1. Germline CDR1 and CDR2: LNHNV and YYDKDF (reference sequence). This CDR3 is built from 17 residues. V was clipped by 4 bases and J by 0 bases; unmatched bases: 8. For the CDR3, the DNA is TGTGCCACCAGCAAGCTCTACGGGACAGCAACTAATGAAAAACTGTTTTTT. This gives the protein CATSKLYGTATNEKLFF. The entire variable domain, with the rest obtained from reference TRBV15 and TRBJ1-4, is as follows: DAMVIQNPRYQVTQFGKPVTLSCSQTLNHNVMYWYQQKSSQAPKLLFHYYDKDFNNEADTPDNFQSRRPNTSFCFLDIRSPGLGDTAMYLCATSKLYGTATNEKLFFGSGTQLSVL.

In this sample, this clone turned up a few times. The J gene is TRBJ1-6, the V gene TRBV5-1, with D uncertain. Germline values: CDR1 SGHRS, CDR2 YFSETQ. There are 13 residues in the CDR3. Trimming left V 0 bases short and J 7 bases short, with 5 bases between. The CDR3 sequence is CASSLDLNSPLHF. DNA of the CDR3: TGCGCCAGCAGCTTGGACTTGAATTCACCCCTCCACTTT.

V is TRBV7-9 and J is TRBJ1-5; the D is unclear. The V gene lost 1 base and the J gene lost 2 bases, with 15 bases spanning the gap. Germline V lookup: CDR1 SEHNR, CDR2 FQNEAQ (reference sequence). The CDR3 contains 17 residues. CDR3 loop: CASSLGGTAEGNQPQHF. In DNA form, the CDR3 reads TGTGCCAGCAGCTTAGGCGGCACGGCTGAGGGCAATCAGCCCCAGCATTTT.

This rearrangement joins TRBV2 to TRBJ1-3; possible D gene TRBD1, 5 bases. V lost 6 bases, J lost 0 bases, and 12 bases lay in between. The CDR3 is 15 amino acids. Germline CDR1 is SNHLY and CDR2 is FYNNEI. CDR3 loop: CASSDDGHSGNTIYF. CDR3 nucleotides: TGTGCCAGCAGCGATGACGGACACTCTGGAAACACCATATATTTT.

This clone appeared many times. The sample contains more than one DNA sequence encoding this CDR3. This chain links TRBV6-4 with TRBJ1-1; D remains unclear. The CDR3 extends over 14 amino acids. The germline gives CDR1 MRHNA, CDR2 SNTAGT. With 4 bases removed from V and 1 base from J, the gap between germline ends came to 10 bases. The DNA of the CDR3 is TGTGCCAGCAGTGGGTCCCCAGGGAACACTGAAGCTTTCTTT. Its translation: CASSGSPGNTEAFF.

This chain uses TRBV6-5 with TRBJ1-1; D call uncertain. The CDR3 is 13 residues long. Germline V lookup: CDR1 MNHEY, CDR2 SVGAGI. Trimming took 4 bases from V and 1 from J, leaving 7 bases between them. The CDR3 coding sequence is TGTGCCAGCAGTTTTGGCAAGAACACTGAAGCTTTCTTT. Protein product: CASSFGKNTEAFF.

This CDR3 reads CASSPRTGEGTEAFF. CDR3 in DNA: TGTGCCAGTAGTCCCCGGACAGGGGAAGGCACTGAAGCTTTCTTT. The chain couples TRBV19 to TRBJ1-1; TRBD1 agrees at 9 bases. V shed 5 bases and J 4 bases; nucleotides not matched to a gene: 8. Germline-derived CDR1 and CDR2 are LNHDA and SQIVND (reference sequence). The CDR3 extends over 15 amino acids.

The CDR3 nucleotides read TGTGCCAGCAGCTTGGATTTAGCGGGGGGGTTCACAGATACGCAGTATTTT. Protein: CASSLDLAGGFTDTQYF. The chain uses TRBV5-6 and TRBJ2-3, with 11 bases fitting TRBD2. The CDR3 extends over 17 amino acids. Germline values: CDR1 SGHDT, CDR2 YYEEEE. With 0 bases clipped from V and 2 bases from J, the junction kept 5 bases outside the gene matches.

The J gene is TRBJ2-3, the V gene TRBV19; 8 bases align to TRBD2. V was clipped by 1 base and J by 5 bases; unmatched bases: 11. The CDR3 totals 17 residues. Germline V lookup: CDR1 LNHDA, CDR2 SQIVND (reference sequence). DNA of the CDR3: TGTGCCAGTAGTATAGGTCGGTTCGGGGGGGCCGGAGATACGCAGTATTTT. It codes for CASSIGRFGGAGDTQYF.

The chain recombines TRBV24-1 with TRBJ2-1; D might be TRBD1 (6 bases). The CDR3 runs to 13 residues. From germline, CDR1 is KGHDR and CDR2 SFDVKD. Trimming took off 4 bases at V and 8 bases at J, with 11 bases between the two ends. This CDR3 reads CATSEPGDDEQFF. The CDR3 DNA reads as TGTGCCACCAGTGAACCAGGGGACGATGAGCAGTTCTTC.

This chain joins TRBV3-1 (or the pseudogene TRBV3-2) and TRBJ2-5; D gene ambiguous. The ends were cut back, 0 bases at V and 7 bases at J, with 18 bases in the middle. The CDR3 length is 16 residues. The V gene's germline CDR1 is LGHDT and CDR2 YNNKEL (reference sequence). CDR3 region: CASSQDRRTFLWTQYF. The CDR3, as DNA: TGTGCCAGCAGCCAAGATCGGAGAACATTTCTTTGGACCCAGTACTTC.

This chain links TRBV13 with TRBJ1-6; no reliable D call. Germline V gene lookup returns CDR1 PRHDT and CDR2 FYEKMQ (reference sequence). The V gene lost 0 bases and the J gene lost 6 bases, with 12 bases spanning the gap. The CDR3 is 16 residues long. The CDR3 coding sequence is TGTGCCAGCAGCTTAGGAGTAAACCTAGTTAATTCACCCCTCCACTTT. It codes for CASSLGVNLVNSPLHF.

This clone was observed a handful of times. In DNA, the CDR3 is TGCAGCGTTGGGAATAGCGGGAGCCGCGAGCAGTACTTC. Residues: CSVGNSGSREQYF. The chain recombines TRBV29-1 with TRBJ2-7; 9 bases line up with TRBD2. Losses at the gene ends were 4 bases for V and 6 bases for J; bases not matched to a gene: 7. The CDR3 length is 13 residues. CDR1 and CDR2 from the germline V gene are SQVTM and ANQGSEA.

The chain carries TRBV30 and TRBJ2-7, with D maybe TRBD1 (6 bases). The V end lost 0 bases, the J end lost 3 bases, and 15 bases lay between the germline ends. Germline CDR1 is GTSNPN and CDR2 is SVGIG (reference sequence). This CDR3 comprises 15 residues. The CDR3 loop is CAWSVGPGVGYEQYF. The CDR3 coding sequence is TGTGCCTGGAGTGTTGGGCCAGGGGTCGGCTACGAGCAGTACTTC.

This rearrangement joins TRBV11-3 to TRBJ2-4, with 9 bases identical to TRBD1. From germline, CDR1 is SGHNT and CDR2 YENEEA. The CDR3 runs 15 residues. V lost 1 base to trimming and J lost 4 bases; unmatched junction nucleotides: 2. The CDR3 loop reads CASSLGGQGKNIQYF. The CDR3, as DNA: TGTGCCAGCAGCTTAGGGGGACAGGGAAAAAACATTCAGTACTTC.

Concerning this clone itself: One end of the junction does not line up with germline, which may come from a read error. The J gene is TRBJ2-7, the V gene TRBV5-4, with D maybe TRBD2 (5 bases). Germline V lookup: CDR1 SGHNT, CDR2 YYREEE (reference sequence). The CDR3 loop spans 12 amino acids. The DNA for the CDR3 is TGTGCCAGCAGAATCGGGGAAGCGATTCTGGACTTC. Translation gives CASRIGEAILDF. Full variable domain (remainder filled in from reference TRBV5-4 and TRBJ2-7): ETGVTQSPTHLIKTRGQQVTLRCSSQSGHNTVSWYQQALGQGPQFIFQYYREEENGRGNFPPRFSGLQFPNYSSELNVNALELDDSALYLCASRIGEAILDFGPGTRLTVT.

The genes are TRBV5-1 and TRBJ1-1; maybe TRBD1 (5 bases). Looked up from germline, CDR1 is SGHRS and CDR2 is YFSETQ. There are 14 residues in the CDR3. The V gene lost 4 bases and the J gene lost 0 bases, with 10 bases spanning the gap. This CDR3 reads CASSLQVMNTEAFF. The DNA of the CDR3 is TGCGCCAGCAGCCTACAGGTGATGAACACTGAAGCTTTCTTT. Complete variable domain (other parts from reference TRBV5-1 and TRBJ1-1): KAGVTQTPRYLIKTRGQQVTLSCSPISGHRSVSWYQQTPGQGLQFLFEYFSETQRNKGNFPGRFSGRQFSNSRSEMNVSTLELGDSALYLCASSLQVMNTEAFFGQGTRLTVV.

This chain links TRBV18 with TRBJ2-2, with unresolved D. V dropped 5 bases and J dropped 5 bases, with 6 bases sitting between them. The CDR3 spans 12 residues. Per the germline V gene, CDR1 is KGHSH and CDR2 is LQKENI. The DNA of the CDR3 is TGTGCCAGCTCAACTTCAACCGGGGAGCTGTTTTTT. This encodes CASSTSTGELFF.

The chain carries TRBV6-5 and TRBJ1-5; possibly TRBD1 for D (6 bases). V was pared by 6 bases and J by 2 bases, with 14 bases between. Germline lookup yields CDR1 MNHEY and CDR2 SVGAGI. The CDR3 has 15 residues. The DNA of the CDR3 is TGTGCCAGCAGCAAAACAGGGCCTCGCAATCAGCCCCAGCATTTT. Protein: CASSKTGPRNQPQHF.

This clone was counted between two and nine times. The chain couples TRBV9 to TRBJ1-2, with D possibly matching TRBD1 (6 bases). This CDR3 is 15 amino acids long. Germline V gene data show CDR1 as SGDLS and CDR2 as YYNGEE. The V end lost 2 bases, the J end lost 6 bases, and 17 bases lay between the germline ends. The CDR3 loop is CASSVSAGAGNGYTF. The CDR3 DNA reads as TGTGCCAGCAGCGTCAGCGCAGGGGCTGGCAATGGCTACACCTTC.